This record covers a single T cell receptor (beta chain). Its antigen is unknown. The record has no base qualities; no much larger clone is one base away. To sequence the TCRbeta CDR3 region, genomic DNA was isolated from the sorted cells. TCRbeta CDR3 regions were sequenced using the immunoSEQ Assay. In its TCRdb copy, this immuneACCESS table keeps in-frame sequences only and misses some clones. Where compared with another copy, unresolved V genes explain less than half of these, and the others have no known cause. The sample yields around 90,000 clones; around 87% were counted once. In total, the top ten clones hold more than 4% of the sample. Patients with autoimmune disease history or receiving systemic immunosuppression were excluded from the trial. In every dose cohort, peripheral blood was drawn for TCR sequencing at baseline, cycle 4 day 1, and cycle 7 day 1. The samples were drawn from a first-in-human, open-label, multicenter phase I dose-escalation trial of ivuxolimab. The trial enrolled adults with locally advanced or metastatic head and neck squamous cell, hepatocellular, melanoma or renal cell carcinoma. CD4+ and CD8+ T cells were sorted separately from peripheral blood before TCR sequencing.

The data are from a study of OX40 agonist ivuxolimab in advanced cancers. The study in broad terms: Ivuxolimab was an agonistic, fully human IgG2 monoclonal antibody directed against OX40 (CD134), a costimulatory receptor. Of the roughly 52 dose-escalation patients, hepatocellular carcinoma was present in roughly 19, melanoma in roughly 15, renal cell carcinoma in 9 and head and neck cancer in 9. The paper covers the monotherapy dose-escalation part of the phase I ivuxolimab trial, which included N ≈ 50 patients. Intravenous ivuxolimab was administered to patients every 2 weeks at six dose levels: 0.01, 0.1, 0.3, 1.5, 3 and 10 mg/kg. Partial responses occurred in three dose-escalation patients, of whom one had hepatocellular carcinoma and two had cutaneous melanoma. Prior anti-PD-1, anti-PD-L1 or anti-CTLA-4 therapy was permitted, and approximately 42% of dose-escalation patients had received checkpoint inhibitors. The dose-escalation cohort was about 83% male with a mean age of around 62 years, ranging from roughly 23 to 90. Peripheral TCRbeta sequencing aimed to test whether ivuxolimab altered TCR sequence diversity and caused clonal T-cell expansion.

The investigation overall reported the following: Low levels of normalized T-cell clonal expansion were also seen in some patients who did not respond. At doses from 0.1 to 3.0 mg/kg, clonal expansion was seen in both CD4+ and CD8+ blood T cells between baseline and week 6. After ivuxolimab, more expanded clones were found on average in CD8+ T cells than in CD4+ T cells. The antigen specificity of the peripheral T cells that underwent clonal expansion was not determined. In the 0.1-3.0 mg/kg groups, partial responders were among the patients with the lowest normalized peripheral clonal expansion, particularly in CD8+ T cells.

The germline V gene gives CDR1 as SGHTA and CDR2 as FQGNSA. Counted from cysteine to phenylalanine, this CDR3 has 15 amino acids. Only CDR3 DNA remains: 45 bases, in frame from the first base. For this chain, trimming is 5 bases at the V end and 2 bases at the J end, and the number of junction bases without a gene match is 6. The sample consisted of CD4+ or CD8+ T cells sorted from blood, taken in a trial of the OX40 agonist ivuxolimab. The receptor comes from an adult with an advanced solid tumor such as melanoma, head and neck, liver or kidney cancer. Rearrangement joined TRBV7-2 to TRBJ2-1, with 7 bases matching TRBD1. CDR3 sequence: CASSRGQTAYNEQFF. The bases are TGTGCCAGCAGCCGGGGACAGACAGCCTACAATGAGCAGTTCTTC.